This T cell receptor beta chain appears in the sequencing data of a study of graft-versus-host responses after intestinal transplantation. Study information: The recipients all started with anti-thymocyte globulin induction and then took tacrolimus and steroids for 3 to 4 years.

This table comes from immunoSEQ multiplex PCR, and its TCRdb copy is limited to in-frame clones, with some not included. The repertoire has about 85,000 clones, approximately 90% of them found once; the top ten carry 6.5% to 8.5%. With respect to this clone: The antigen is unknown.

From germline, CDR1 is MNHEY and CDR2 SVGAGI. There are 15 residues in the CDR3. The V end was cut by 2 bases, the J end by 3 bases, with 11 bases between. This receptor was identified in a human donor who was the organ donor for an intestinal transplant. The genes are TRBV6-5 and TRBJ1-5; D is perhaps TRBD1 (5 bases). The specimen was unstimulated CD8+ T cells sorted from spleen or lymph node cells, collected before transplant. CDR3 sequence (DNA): TGTGCCAGCAGTTACGGGGGAGGGAACAATCAGCCCCAGCATTTT. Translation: CASSYGGGNNQPQHF.